This T cell receptor (beta chain) appears in the sequencing data of a study of identical twins. Study-level points and caveats: It was cross-sectional statistical analysis, not following the same donors, that the conclusions relied on. Fewer insertions characterized abundant cord blood beta clonotypes, whereas memory repertoires showed none.

Germline V CDR1 and CDR2: KGHDR, SFDVKD. V shed 3 bases, J shed 5 bases, and the junction held 12 bases outside the gene matches. This CDR3 comprises 17 residues. TCRdb re-called the 5' RACE reads with MiXCR, one entry per CDR3 protein. The table includes about 480,000 distinct CDR3 sequences, 14% detected once. Healthy Caucasian donors formed the entire cohort. About this clonotype itself: Its cognate antigen is unknown.

The sample was also reused in another study, on yellow fever vaccine responses in identical twins.

The V gene is TRBV24-1, the J gene TRBJ2-5, with 9 bases lining up with TRBD1. This receptor was taken from a young woman in good health. Sequences were obtained from CD4+ T cells sorted from blood. This CDR3 reads CATSDRKGQGEKETQYF. In nucleotides, the CDR3 is TGTGCCACCAGTGATCGAAAGGGACAGGGCGAAAAGGAGACCCAGTACTTC.